The clone carrying this T cell receptor beta chain occurred many times. Its antigen is still unknown. This record belongs to a study of early T cells in non-severe SARS-CoV-2 infection. The wider study: Bulk RNA taken from unsorted whole blood was sequenced, leaving chains unpaired.

The CDR3 loop spans 15 amino acids. The V end was cut by 3 bases, the J end by 0 bases, with 14 bases between. The germline V gene encodes CDR1 DFQATT and CDR2 SNEGSKA (reference sequence). Findings of the study overall: The matching step, a VDJdb search, favored anti-spike CD8 responses and missed private and CD4 specificities.

Researchers attached unique molecular identifiers to individual cDNA molecules. TCRdb passed the 5' RACE reads through MiXCR, listing each CDR3 protein once. In the table there are roughly 35,000 distinct CDR3 sequences, 5.8% of which are singletons. The receptor was isolated from an adult who was a healthcare worker with PCR-confirmed SARS-CoV-2 infection or an uninfected control (not recorded which). The chain has TRBV20-1 and TRBJ1-1; weak D call: TRBD1 (6 bases). Sequences were obtained from whole blood. DNA for the CDR3: TGCAGTGCTAGTCGGACAGTAACAATGAACACTGAAGCTTTCTTT. Protein sequence: CSASRTVTMNTEAFF.